This entry is about one T cell receptor beta chain. As yet, its antigen is unknown. The CDR3 sequence is 15 residues long. Trimming removed 4 bases from V and 0 bases from J, with 15 bases in between. Germline V gives CDR1 GTSNPN, CDR2 SVGIG (reference sequence). The donors were members of the approximately 120-subject validation cohort (separate from the approximately 670-subject first cohort). The table came from immunoSEQ multiplex PCR; TCRdb's copy has only in-frame clones and leaves some out. The sample records 300,000 to 450,000 clones, 86% being singletons. This record belongs to a study of cytomegalovirus exposure and HLA in healthy donors. Study context: In a later analysis, the roughly 130 validation repertoires were reported to have used the same platform as the approximately 700 first-cohort repertoires. Study-wide results and caveats: The investigators catalogued 164 TCR beta chains as cytomegalovirus-associated. For most TCR sequences rarity was the rule, although some public TCRs occurred in many donors.

This receptor was identified in a woman aged 18-35 years in good health and CMV-seronegative. The chain is built from TRBV30 and TRBJ1-2; D unclear. The sequenced sample consisted of PBMCs. The DNA of the CDR3 is TGTGCCTGGACTAAACGACGGAGTTCTAACTATGGCTACACCTTC. Amino acids: CAWTKRRSSNYGYTF.